The 25 T cell receptor beta chains reported below all come from one sample, sequenced in a study of shared clonotypes between healthy human individuals. The data were produced by immunoSEQ multiplex PCR, yet TCRdb's version contains in-frame clones alone and is incomplete. The profile covers over a million clones, with about 98.5% appearing a single time and roughly 0.35% taken by the ten largest. What was sequenced was naive CD4+ T cells sorted from blood. Subset indicated: CD45RA+ positively selected. The receptors come from a man in his thirties or forties in good health.

The J gene is TRBJ2-3, the V gene TRBV5-1; 7 bases line up with TRBD1. CDR1 SGHRS and CDR2 YFSETQ come from the germline V gene. V lost 4 bases, J lost 10 bases, and 6 bases stayed unmatched. The CDR3 spans 12 residues. CDR3 nucleotides: TGCGCCAGCAGCGGCGACAGGGCACCGCAGTATTTT. Translating gives CASSGDRAPQYF.

This chain links TRBV18 with TRBJ2-7; 8 bases align to TRBD1. The CDR3 is made up of 14 amino acids. CDR1 KGHSH and CDR2 LQKENI come from the germline V gene. V dropped 4 bases and J dropped 3; count of bases not matched to a gene: 5. The CDR3 here is CASSQQGANYEQYF. The CDR3 DNA follows: TGTGCCAGCTCACAGCAGGGGGCAAACTACGAGCAGTACTTC.

This clone appeared once. The gene calls are TRBV6-1 and TRBJ1-5; D might be TRBD1 (5 bases). CDR3 length: 14 residues. V dropped 7 bases and J dropped 10 bases, with 20 bases sitting between them. Germline CDR1 reads MNHNS; CDR2 reads SASEGT. CDR3 coding DNA: TGTGCCAGCACCCCTGTCTCGGGGCAGGGCCCCCAGCATTTT. Translating gives CASTPVSGQGPQHF.

The chain employs TRBV10-2 and TRBJ2-7, with a possible D match to TRBD2 (6 bases). CDR1 is WSHSY, CDR2 SAAADI, per germline. V lost 9 bases and J 6 bases, leaving 21 bases between the germline ends. This CDR3 region has 14 residues. CDR3 sequence reads: CASFKEGRAFEQYF. Here the CDR3 DNA reads TGCGCCAGTTTCAAGGAGGGGCGGGCTTTCGAGCAGTACTTC.

This clone was seen once. The rearrangement joins TRBV7-9 to TRBJ2-2; D remains unclear. Between the trimmed V and J ends, which lost 4 bases and 10 bases, there was a span of 4 bases. The CDR3 sequence is 10 residues long. From germline, CDR1 is SEHNR and CDR2 FQNEAQ (reference sequence). This CDR3 is CASSSEELFF. In DNA form, the CDR3 reads TGTGCCAGCAGCTCGGAGGAGCTGTTTTTT. The variable domain in full, completed from reference TRBV7-9 and TRBJ2-2, reads DTGVSQNPRHKITKRGQNVTFRCDPISEHNRLYWYRQTLGQGPEFLTYFQNEAQLEKSRLLSDRFSAERPKGSFSTLEIQRTEQGDSAMYLCASSSEELFFGEGSRLTVL.

The V and J genes are TRBV7-2 and TRBJ2-7; D remains ambiguous. The V end was cut by 5 bases, the J end by 2 bases, with 7 bases between. The CDR3 runs 12 residues. Looked up from germline, CDR1 is SGHTA and CDR2 is FQGNSA. CDR3 coding DNA: TGTGCCAGCAGCCCCACCGCCTACGAGCAGTACTTC. Translated, it gives CASSPTAYEQYF.

The V gene is TRBV11-2, the J gene TRBJ2-1; no reliable D call. This CDR3 has 15 amino acids. Trimming took off 5 bases at V and 0 bases at J, with 11 bases between the two ends. Germline V gene data show CDR1 as SGHAT and CDR2 as FQNNGV. The CDR3 sequence: CASSLLPSSYNEQFF. Written as DNA, the CDR3 is TGTGCCAGCAGCCTCCTCCCGAGCTCCTACAATGAGCAGTTCTTC.

The chain carries TRBV7-2 and TRBJ1-2; the match to TRBD1 covers 7 bases. Looked up from germline, CDR1 is SGHTA and CDR2 is FQGNSA. Losses at the gene ends were 4 bases for V and 7 bases for J; bases not matched to a gene: 12. There are 15 residues in the CDR3. The CDR3 reads CASSSRQGGLGGYTF. The CDR3 nucleotides read TGTGCCAGCAGCTCCAGACAGGGAGGATTGGGTGGCTACACCTTC. The full variable domain, rest sourced from reference TRBV7-2 and TRBJ1-2, is GAGVSQSPSNKVTEKGKDVELRCDPISGHTALYWYRQSLGQGLEFLIYFQGNSAPDKSGLPSDRFSAERTGGSVSTLTIQRTQQEDSAVYLCASSSRQGGLGGYTFGSGTRLTVV.

This clone was found once. This sequence joins TRBV5-8 and TRBJ2-3; possible D gene TRBD2, 6 bases. This CDR3 has 15 amino acids. Germline CDR1 reads SGHTS; CDR2 reads YDEGEE. Trimming took off 0 bases at V and 3 bases at J, with 11 bases between the two ends. CDR3 bases: TGTGCCAGCAGCTTGGTCTCGCGGGGAACAGATACGCAGTATTTT. Protein sequence: CASSLVSRGTDTQYF.

The chain combines TRBV29-1 with TRBJ2-7; D gene uncertain. V lost 7 bases to trimming and J lost 1 base, with 14 bases between them. Germline V lookup: CDR1 SQVTM, CDR2 ANQGSEA. CDR3 size: 13 residues. Here the CDR3 reads CSAIEDPSYEQYF. Written as DNA, the CDR3 is TGCAGCGCGATCGAGGACCCTTCCTACGAGCAGTACTTC.

The genes are TRBV10-1 and TRBJ1-1; 7 bases fit TRBD1. Germline CDR1 WNHNN, CDR2 SYGVQD (reference sequence). CDR3 size: 19 residues. The ends lost 1 base at V and 4 bases at J; junction bases unmatched: 18. This CDR3 is CASSEFPPGTETIGTEAFF. CDR3 in DNA: TGCGCCAGCAGTGAGTTCCCACCCGGGACAGAGACTATCGGCACTGAAGCTTTCTTT.

The V gene is TRBV5-1, the J gene TRBJ2-5; D is ambiguous. In germline, CDR1 is SGHRS, CDR2 YFSETQ. The germline V and J ends were trimmed by 3 bases and 1 base, with 10 bases remaining between them. The CDR3 is made up of 14 amino acids. Here the CDR3 reads CASSSPQIQETQYF. In DNA form, the CDR3 reads TGCGCCAGCAGCTCTCCCCAAATCCAAGAGACCCAGTACTTC. Using reference TRBV5-1 and TRBJ2-5 for the parts outside the CDR3, the full variable domain is KAGVTQTPRYLIKTRGQQVTLSCSPISGHRSVSWYQQTPGQGLQFLFEYFSETQRNKGNFPGRFSGRQFSNSRSEMNVSTLELGDSALYLCASSSPQIQETQYFGPGTRLLVL.

The rearrangement links TRBV28 to TRBJ2-7; maybe TRBD1 (6 bases). The CDR3 is 15 amino acids. Germline V lookup: CDR1 MDHEN, CDR2 SYDVKM. The V end lost 6 bases, the J end lost 1 base, and 16 bases lay between the germline ends. CDR3 in DNA: TGTGCCAGCAGGACGAGGACAGATGCTTCCTACGAGCAGTACTTC. Translation gives CASRTRTDASYEQYF.

Regarding this clone: Other nucleotide sequences from this sample produce the same CDR3. The chain links TRBV9 to TRBJ2-7; D gene unclear. From germline, CDR1 is SGDLS and CDR2 YYNGEE. The ends were cut back, 0 bases at V and 0 bases at J, with 7 bases in the middle. The CDR3 is 14 residues long. The CDR3 here is CASSVGPGSYEQYF. The DNA of the CDR3 is TGTGCCAGCAGCGTAGGGCCAGGCTCCTACGAGCAGTACTTC.

The chain couples TRBV2 to TRBJ2-7; 7 bases align to TRBD1. The CDR3 runs to 13 residues. J was trimmed by 3 bases and V by 4 bases; bases with no gene match: 3. Germline CDR1 and CDR2: SNHLY and FYNNEI. The CDR3 DNA follows: TGTGCCAGCAGTGGAACAGGGGTCTACGAGCAGTACTTC. Amino acid sequence: CASSGTGVYEQYF.

This chain uses TRBV7-3 with TRBJ2-2, with D unresolved. V was pared by 5 bases and J by 6 bases, with 10 bases between. The CDR3 is 13 residues long. Looked up from germline, CDR1 is SGHTA and CDR2 is FQGTGA. The CDR3 nucleotides are TGTGCCAGCAGCCCGCATGTGTCCGGGGAGCTGTTTTTT. Residues: CASSPHVSGELFF.

Of note for this clone: The same CDR3 is also encoded by other DNA sequences in this sample. This rearrangement joins TRBV28 to TRBJ1-5, with D maybe TRBD1 (5 bases). Germline CDR1 MDHEN, CDR2 SYDVKM. The V end lost 3 bases, the J end lost 7 bases, and 7 bases lay between the germline ends. The CDR3 covers 12 residues. CDR3 sequence (DNA): TGTGCCAGCAGTTTCCAGGGACAGCCCCAGCATTTT. Amino acid sequence: CASSFQGQPQHF.

This chain uses TRBV20-1 with TRBJ2-7; D gene ambiguous. This CDR3 has 11 amino acids. V was pared by 1 base and J by 4 bases, with 5 bases between. Germline V gene data show CDR1 as DFQATT and CDR2 as SNEGSKA (reference sequence). Here the CDR3 reads CSARAEYEQYF. For the CDR3, the DNA is TGCAGTGCTAGAGCGGAATACGAGCAGTACTTC.

This chain uses TRBV18 with TRBJ2-5; D is unclear. With 1 base removed from V and 2 bases from J, the gap between germline ends came to 8 bases. CDR1 is KGHSH and CDR2 is LQKENI in the germline V gene. This CDR3 comprises 14 residues. The CDR3 protein is CASSPLDLQETQYF. CDR3 coding DNA: TGTGCCAGCTCACCACTCGATCTTCAAGAGACCCAGTACTTC.

The chain couples TRBV6-4 to TRBJ2-7; perhaps TRBD2 as D (5 bases). Germline V gives CDR1 MRHNA, CDR2 SNTAGT. The CDR3 length is 13 residues. V was pared by 4 bases and J by 4 bases, with 11 bases between. In DNA form, the CDR3 reads TGTGCCAGCAGTGGCGCTCCGGGATACGAGCAGTACTTC. Translating it yields CASSGAPGYEQYF.

The rearrangement joins TRBV9 to TRBJ2-1; D may correspond to TRBD1 or TRBD2 (5 bases each). Germline V gene sequence: CDR1 SGDLS, CDR2 YYNGEE. V was clipped by 0 bases and J by 7 bases, with 20 bases between them. CDR3 length: 17 residues. The CDR3 loop is CASSVALAGSSSNEQFF. CDR3 sequence (DNA): TGTGCCAGCAGCGTAGCTCTGGCAGGGAGCTCCTCGAATGAGCAGTTCTTC.

This clone was detected only once. Other DNA sequences in the sample encode the same CDR3. This rearrangement joins TRBV7-9 to TRBJ1-5; D remains unclear. Trimming removed 3 bases from V and 4 bases from J, with 4 bases in between. Germline CDR1 and CDR2: SEHNR and FQNEAQ (reference sequence). The CDR3 totals 12 residues. The CDR3 region is CASSFPNQPQHF. For the CDR3, the DNA is TGTGCCAGCAGCTTCCCGAATCAGCCCCAGCATTTT. Full variable domain (outside the CDR3, taken from reference TRBV7-9 and TRBJ1-5): DTGVSQNPRHKITKRGQNVTFRCDPISEHNRLYWYRQTLGQGPEFLTYFQNEAQLEKSRLLSDRFSAERPKGSFSTLEIQRTEQGDSAMYLCASSFPNQPQHFGDGTRLSIL.

The J gene is TRBJ1-4, the V gene TRBV5-1, with no clear D. V was trimmed by 4 bases and J by 4 bases, leaving 14 bases between them. The CDR3 is 15 residues long. Germline CDR1 and CDR2: SGHRS and YFSETQ. CDR3 amino acids: CASSPGLGFNEKLFF. The CDR3 DNA reads TGCGCCAGCAGCCCGGGCCTGGGGTTTAATGAAAAACTGTTTTTT.

The chain joins TRBV5-1 to TRBJ2-2, with 11 bases that match TRBD2. The CDR3 totals 17 residues. Germline assignment: CDR1 SGHRS and CDR2 YFSETQ. J was trimmed by 7 bases and V by 0 bases; bases with no gene match: 8. CDR3 sequence: CASSLAGSGRARGELFF. The CDR3 nucleotides read TGCGCCAGCAGCTTGGCGGGTAGCGGGAGGGCCCGCGGGGAGCTGTTTTTT.

The chain carries TRBV5-1 and TRBJ1-1; D remains unclear. The V gene lost 8 bases and the J gene lost 1 base, with 12 bases spanning the gap. The CDR3 has 13 residues. The germline gives CDR1 SGHRS, CDR2 YFSETQ. CDR3 sequence reads: CASQDGWNTEAFF. The DNA of the CDR3 is TGCGCCAGTCAGGACGGGTGGAACACTGAAGCTTTCTTT.